The clone carrying this T cell receptor (beta chain) occurred many times. The sample originates from a study of T cells in Graves' hyperthyroidism and ophthalmopathy. This CDR3 is built from 13 residues. Per the germline V gene, CDR1 is SQVTM and CDR2 is ANQGSEA. V was trimmed by 4 bases and J by 2 bases, leaving 11 bases between them. Using RNA transcripts as the source, TCR beta CDR3 regions were amplified. With the HTBI primer set, the TCR CDR3 went through a first round of RT-PCR. In TCRdb, the multiplex PCR reads were re-called with MiXCR into one record per CDR3 protein. The sample lists under 700,000 distinct CDR3 sequences, 40% to 55% occurring once.

The chain employs TRBV29-1 and TRBJ1-2, with D tentatively TRBD1 (6 bases). This clonotype was obtained from a woman aged 18-29 years with Graves' hyperthyroidism. Sample: peripheral blood or thyroid tissue (not recorded which). The chain's CDR3 is CSVGRGSNYGYTF. The CDR3 DNA reads TGCAGCGTTGGAAGGGGGAGCAACTATGGCTACACCTTC.